These T cell receptor beta chains were read from a single sample in a study. TCRdb re-analysed the 5' RACE reads in MiXCR, keeping a single row per CDR3 protein. This sample has some 54,000 distinct CDR3 sequences, with roughly 17% found just once. Sequenced sample: naive CD4+ T cells sorted from blood. These receptors all come from a female donor with breast cancer. Both conserved end residues are part of each CDR3. D genes are given only for firm matches. Size values are once, few and many counts, or a class for expanded clones, and some rows have none.

d_call clone_size j_call v_call cdr3_length cdr3_nt cdr3_aa
- few TRBJ2-1 TRBV29-1 15 TGCAGCGTCCAGACCAACAGGAGAGGGGACAATGAGCAGTTCTTC CSVQTNRRGDNEQFF
- few TRBJ2-1 TRBV7-2 14 TGTGCCAGCAGCTTACTACAAGTCTACAATGAGCAGTTCTTC CASSLLQVYNEQFF
TRBD1 - TRBJ2-7 TRBV7-2 14 TGTGCCAGCAGCTCCCTAGGGTCGGGACAGAAGCAGTACTTC CASSSLGSGQKQYF
- - TRBJ2-5 TRBV6-5 15 TGTGCCAGCAGTTTTGACCACAAAATCCCCCACACCCAGTACTTC CASSFDHKIPHTQYF
TRBD2 many TRBJ2-1 TRBV7-9 14 TGTGCCAGCAGCTTAAGCGGGAGGGTTGGTGAGCAGTTCTTC CASSLSGRVGEQFF
TRBD1 once TRBJ1-2 TRBV20-1 18 TGCAGTGCTAGAGAAAGGGGACAGGTGGGCCCAATTAACTATGGCTACACCTTC CSARERGQVGPINYGYTF
- - TRBJ2-5 TRBV4-1 16 TGCGCCGGCAGCCAAGATAGGGGGAACAGTTGGGAGACCCAGTACTTC CAGSQDRGNSWETQYF
- - TRBJ1-1 TRBV10-1 13 TGCGCCAGCAGCCGAGGGGGGGACACTGAAGCTTGCTTT CASSRGGDTEACF
- few TRBJ1-2 TRBV4-2 13 TGTGCCAGCAGCCAAGGCCAGAACTATGGCTACACCTTC CASSQGQNYGYTF
TRBD1 many TRBJ1-1 TRBV29-1 14 TGCAGCGCGCCCGGGACAGGGACTAACACTGAAGCTTTCTTT CSAPGTGTNTEAFF
- few TRBJ1-4 TRBV5-1 14 TGCGCCAGCAGCTTGGCCAGCAGCTCCGAAAAACTGTTTTTT CASSLASSSEKLFF